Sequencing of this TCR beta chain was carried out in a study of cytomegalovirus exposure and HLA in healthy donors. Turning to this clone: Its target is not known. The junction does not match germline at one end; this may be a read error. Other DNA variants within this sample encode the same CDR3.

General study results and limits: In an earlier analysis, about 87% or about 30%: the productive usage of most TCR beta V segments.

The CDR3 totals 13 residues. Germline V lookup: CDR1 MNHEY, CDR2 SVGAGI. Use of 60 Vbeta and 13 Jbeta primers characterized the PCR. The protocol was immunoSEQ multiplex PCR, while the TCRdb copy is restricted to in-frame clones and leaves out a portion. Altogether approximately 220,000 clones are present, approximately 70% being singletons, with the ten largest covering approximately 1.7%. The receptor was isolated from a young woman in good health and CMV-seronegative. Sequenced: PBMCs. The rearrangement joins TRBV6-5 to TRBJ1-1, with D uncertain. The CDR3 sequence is CASRSGEAFEAFF. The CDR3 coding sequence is TGTGCTAGCAGAAGTGGTGAAGCGTTTGAAGCTTTCTTT.